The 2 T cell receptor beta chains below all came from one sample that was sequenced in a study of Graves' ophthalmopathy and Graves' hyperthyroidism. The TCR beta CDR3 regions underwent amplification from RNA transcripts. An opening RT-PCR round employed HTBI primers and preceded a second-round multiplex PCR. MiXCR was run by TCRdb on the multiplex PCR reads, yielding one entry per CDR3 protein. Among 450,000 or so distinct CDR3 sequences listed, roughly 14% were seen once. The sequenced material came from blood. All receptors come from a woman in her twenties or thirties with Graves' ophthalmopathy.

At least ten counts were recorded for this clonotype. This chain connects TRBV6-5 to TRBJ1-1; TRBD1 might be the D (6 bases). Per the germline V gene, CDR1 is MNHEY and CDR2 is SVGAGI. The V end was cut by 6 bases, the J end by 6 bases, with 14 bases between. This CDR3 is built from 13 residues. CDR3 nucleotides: TGTGCCAGCAGGTTCGGACAGTACGCTGAAGCTTTCTTT. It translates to CASRFGQYAEAFF.

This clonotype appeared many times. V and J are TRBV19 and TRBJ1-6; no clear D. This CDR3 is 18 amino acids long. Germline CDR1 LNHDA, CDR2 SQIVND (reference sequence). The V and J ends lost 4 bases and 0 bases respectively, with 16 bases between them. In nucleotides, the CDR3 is TGTGCCAGTAGTAGTACGTTGCCAACGAGCTCCTATAATTCACCCCTCCACTTT. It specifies CASSSTLPTSSYNSPLHF.